This T cell receptor (beta chain) appears in the sequencing data of a study of spatial heterogeneity in lung cancer. Findings and caveats of the study: Among tumor T cells, estimated coverage was roughly 7% for alpha chains and around 13% for beta chains. Counts of expanded intratumoral alpha and beta TCRs tracked tumor mutation counts.

The CDR3 sequence is 18 residues long. Trimming removed 6 bases from V and 4 bases from J; junction bases left unmatched: 11. Looked up from germline, CDR1 is MNHEY and CDR2 is SMNVEV (reference sequence). The study tagged each TCR cDNA molecule with a unique molecular identifier. TCRdb recomputed calls from the 5' RACE reads with MiXCR, one row per CDR3 protein. The sample gives 8,300 or so distinct CDR3 sequences, about 4.6% of which show up once; around 10% is in the top ten. Described time point: sample taken at primary tumor resection. The approximately 78 donors had untreated early-stage non-small cell lung cancer. Unsorted whole RNA of tumor, nontumor lung or frozen PBMC was sequenced. The table lists this clonotype with many counts. What it recognizes is unknown.

The sequence was collected from a female donor with early-stage non-small cell lung cancer. The sample consisted of lung tumor tissue, taken at surgery. The chain recombines TRBV27 with TRBJ2-6; the match to TRBD1 covers 11 bases. CDR3 DNA sequence: TGTGCCAGCAGGCCGGGACAGGGGGTGACCGGGGGGGCCAACGTCCTGACTTTC. This sequence encodes CASRPGQGVTGGANVLTF.